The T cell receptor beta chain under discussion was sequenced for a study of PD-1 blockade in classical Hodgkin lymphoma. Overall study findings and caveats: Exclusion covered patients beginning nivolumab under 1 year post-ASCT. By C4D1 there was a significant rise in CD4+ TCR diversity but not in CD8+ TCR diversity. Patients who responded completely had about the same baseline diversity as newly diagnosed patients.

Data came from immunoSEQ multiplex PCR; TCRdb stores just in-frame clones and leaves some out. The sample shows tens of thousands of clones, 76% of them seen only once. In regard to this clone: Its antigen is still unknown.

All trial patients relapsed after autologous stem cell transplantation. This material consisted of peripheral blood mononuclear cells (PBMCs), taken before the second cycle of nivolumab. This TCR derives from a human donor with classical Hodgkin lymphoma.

CDR3 in amino acids: CASSQDHPRSGNTIYF. CDR3 DNA sequence: TGTGCCAGCTCGCAAGACCACCCCCGCTCTGGAAACACCATATATTTT. V gene TRBV18 combines with J gene TRBJ1-3; D not certain. Between the trimmed V and J ends, which lost 6 bases and 0 bases, there was a span of 15 bases. The CDR3 has 16 residues. Germline V CDR1 and CDR2: KGHSH, LQKENI. The full variable domain, with the rest looked up from reference TRBV18 and TRBJ1-3, is NAGVMQNPRHLVRRRGQEARLRCSPMKGHSHVYWYRQLPEEGLKFMVYLQKENIIDESGMPKERFSAEFPKEGPSILRIQQVVRGDSAAYFCASSQDHPRSGNTIYFGEGSWLTVV.